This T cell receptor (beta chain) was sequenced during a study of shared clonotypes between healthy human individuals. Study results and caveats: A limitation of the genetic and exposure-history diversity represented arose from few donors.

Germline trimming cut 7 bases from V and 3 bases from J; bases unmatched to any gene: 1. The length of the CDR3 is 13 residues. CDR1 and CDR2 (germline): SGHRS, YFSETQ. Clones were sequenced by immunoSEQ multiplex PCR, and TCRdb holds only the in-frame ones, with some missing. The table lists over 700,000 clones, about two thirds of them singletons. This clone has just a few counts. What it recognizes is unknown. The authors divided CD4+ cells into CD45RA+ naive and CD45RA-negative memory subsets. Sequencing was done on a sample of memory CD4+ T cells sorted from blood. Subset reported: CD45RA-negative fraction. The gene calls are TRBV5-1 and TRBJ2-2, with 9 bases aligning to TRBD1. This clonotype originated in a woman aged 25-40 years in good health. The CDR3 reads CASGQGYTGELFF. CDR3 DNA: TGCGCCAGCGGACAGGGGTACACCGGGGAGCTGTTTTTT.